Each of the 19 T cell receptor beta chains below was sequenced from the same sample in a study of T cell clonality in common variable immunodeficiency. TCRdb's copy holds only in-frame clones and misses some; the assay was immunoSEQ multiplex PCR. The profile covers roughly 57,000 clones, none occurring a single time. The sequenced sample was peripheral blood mononuclear cells. These receptors all come from a person aged 18-70 years in good health.

There are many counts of this clone. This CDR3 reads CASSTPPGAGGVEQFF. The DNA read from the CDR3 is TGTGCCAGTAGTACCCCGCCAGGGGCAGGTGGGGTTGAG. This chain links TRBV19 with TRBJ2-1; TRBD1 might be the D (6 bases). With the read ending 3 residues before the CDR3 end, the germline J gene is used to fill in that end. The germline V gene encodes CDR1 LNHDA and CDR2 SQIVND (reference sequence). V was cut by 4 bases and J by 9 bases, with 22 bases left in between. This CDR3 is built from 16 residues.

This clone occurred many times. The sequence runs out 3 residues before the end of the CDR3; the remainder is reconstructed from the germline J gene. This sequence joins TRBV19 and TRBJ2-6; 9 bases line up with TRBD1. The CDR3 is 18 residues long. V shed 2 bases and J 1 base; nucleotides not matched to a gene: 6. Germline lookup yields CDR1 LNHDA and CDR2 SQIVND (reference sequence). The CDR3 DNA, read in part, is TGTGCCAGTAGTATACCGGGACAGGGTGATTCTGGGGCCAACGTC. It yields the protein CASSIPGQGDSGANV. The CDR3 as a whole reads CASSIPGQGDSGANVLTF.

At least ten counts were recorded for this clone. The read ends 3 residues early relative to the CDR3; the germline J gene fills the gap. The J gene is TRBJ2-1, the V gene TRBV12-3 or TRBV12-4; maybe TRBD1 (6 bases). V dropped 4 bases and J dropped 7 bases, with 11 bases sitting between them. The CDR3 sequence is 13 residues long. The CDR3 DNA, read in part, is TGTGCCAGCAGTTGGACGGACAGTAATGAG. This gives the protein CASSWTDSNE. The CDR3 in full is CASSWTDSNEQFF.

This clone was seen repeatedly, ten times or more. The read is 3 residues too short to cover the CDR3 end, so that end is filled in from the germline J gene. The chain is built from TRBV18 and TRBJ1-1; no reliable D call. CDR3 length: 17 residues. CDR1 is KGHSH and CDR2 is LQKENI in the germline V gene. V lost 0 bases and J lost 1, with 15 bases in between. CDR3 region: CASSPPASLVGNTEAFF. The CDR3 bases that were read are TGTGCCAGCTCACCACCCGCGTCCCTGGTCGGGAACACTGAA.

There are a few counts of this clone. Sequencing ends 3 residues short of the CDR3 end; the germline J gene provides the rest. The chain uses TRBV29-1 and TRBJ1-2, with D possibly TRBD1 on 5 matching bases. CDR1 is SQVTM, CDR2 ANQGSEA, per germline. CDR3 length equals 11 residues. The CDR3 protein is CGFRDNYGYTF. CDR3 DNA (partial): TGCGGGTTCAGGGATAACTATGGC.

This clone was found many times. The read ends 3 residues early relative to the CDR3; the germline J gene fills the gap. The rearrangement uses TRBV6-2 or TRBV6-3 and TRBJ2-2; D may be TRBD2 (7 bases). The germline CDR1 and CDR2 sequences are MNHEY and SVGEGT. The CDR3 is 14 residues long. Trimming shortened V by 10 bases and J by 0 bases, and 12 bases separated the two germline ends. The CDR3 DNA, read in part, is TGTGCCACCGGGGGGCGGACGAACACCGGGGAG. Protein sequence: CATGGRTNTGE. The whole CDR3 reads CATGGRTNTGELFF.

This clone was detected ten times or more. The observed sequence ends 3 residues before the CDR3 terminus, with the missing tail filled in from the germline J gene. V usage is TRBV7-6 and J usage is TRBJ1-2; 9 bases are a match to TRBD1. Per the germline V gene, CDR1 is SGHVS and CDR2 is FNYEAQ. With V trimmed by 5 bases and J by 4 bases, 8 bases remained unmatched. The CDR3 contains 15 residues. The CDR3 sequence: CASSPQGAQSYGYTF. The sequenced CDR3 bases are TGTGCCAGCAGCCCACAGGGGGCGCAGTCCTATGGC.

There are many counts of this clone. The sequence runs out 3 residues before the end of the CDR3; the remainder is reconstructed from the germline J gene. V and J are TRBV19 and TRBJ2-3, with D possibly called TRBD1 or TRBD2 (5 bases each). Trimming shortened V by 0 bases and J by 5 bases, and 15 bases separated the two germline ends. The CDR3 sequence is 16 residues long. Germline V gene sequence: CDR1 LNHDA, CDR2 SQIVND (reference sequence). The CDR3 sequence: CASSIDRAGSRDTQYF. The DNA read from the CDR3 is TGTGCCAGTAGTATAGATCGGGCAGGGAGTCGAGATACG.

This clone was detected many times. The read halts 3 residues ahead of the CDR3 end, with the missing end drawn from the germline J gene. The rearrangement uses TRBV7-9 and TRBJ2-2; tentatively, D is TRBD1 (5 bases). The V end lost 6 bases, the J end lost 3 bases, and 8 bases lay between the germline ends. The CDR3 runs 13 residues. Germline V lookup: CDR1 SEHNR, CDR2 FQNEAQ (reference sequence). CDR3 bases read: TGTGCCAGCAGAGGGGCCTACACCGGGGAG. This sequence encodes CASRGAYTGE. The full CDR3 sequence reads CASRGAYTGELFF.

The sample holds many counts of this clone. The read terminates 3 residues before the CDR3 end, so the remaining end is supplied by the germline J gene. The chain has TRBV3-1 (or the pseudogene TRBV3-2) and TRBJ2-2; perhaps TRBD1 as D (5 bases). This CDR3 region has 15 residues. With 1 base removed from V and 6 bases from J, the gap between germline ends came to 12 bases. Germline lookup yields CDR1 LGHDT and CDR2 YNNKEL (reference sequence). The CDR3 reads CASSQVARASGELFF. CDR3 DNA (partial): TGTGCCAGCAGCCAAGTAGCCAGGGCTTCCGGGGAG.

This clone has ten or more counts. The CDR3 end lies 3 residues beyond the end of the read and is filled in from the germline J gene. The chain recombines TRBV5-1 with TRBJ2-3; 16 positions match TRBD2. The CDR3 loop spans 18 amino acids. V shed 4 bases, J shed 0 bases, and the junction held 5 bases outside the gene matches. CDR1 and CDR2 from the germline V gene are SGHRS and YFSETQ. The CDR3 bases that were read are TGCGCCAGCAGCCCGGGACTAGCGGGGGGGACGAGCACAGATACG. It translates to CASSPGLAGGTSTDT. The whole CDR3 region reads CASSPGLAGGTSTDTQYF.

This clone was seen ten or more times. The CDR3 goes on 3 residues after the read ends, and that part is filled in from the germline J gene. The chain is built from TRBV9 and TRBJ1-2; a weak D match, TRBD1 (6 bases). This CDR3 spans 16 amino acids. CDR1 SGDLS and CDR2 YYNGEE come from the germline V gene. V lost 3 bases, J lost 5 bases, and 20 bases lay in between. The CDR3 bases that were read are TGTGCCAGCAGCGACGGGATCGGGGGGGCGCGGTATGGC. Amino acids: CASSDGIGGARYG. The CDR3 as a whole reads CASSDGIGGARYGYTF.

This clone was seen at least ten times. The read ends 3 residues before the CDR3 terminus; that terminus is restored from the germline J gene. The V and J genes are TRBV5-1 and TRBJ1-1, with 11 bases matching TRBD1. CDR3 length equals 15 residues. Per the germline V gene, CDR1 is SGHRS and CDR2 is YFSETQ. With V trimmed by 4 bases and J by 4 bases, 6 bases remained unmatched. Partial CDR3 DNA: TGCGCCAGCAGCCCGGATGGGACAGGGGGCACTGAA. Translation: CASSPDGTGGTE. The CDR3 as a whole reads CASSPDGTGGTEAFF.

The sample holds many counts of this clone. From the germline J gene comes the end of the CDR3, since the read stops 3 residues before it. This rearrangement joins TRBV4-1 to TRBJ2-7; 12 bases line up with TRBD2. V lost 4 bases and J lost 0; bases outside the gene matches: 7. The CDR3 is made up of 17 amino acids. CDR1 and CDR2 from the germline V gene are MGHRA and YSYEKL. The sequenced CDR3 bases are TGCGCCAGCAGCCGAGCCCTAGCGGGAGGGAGCTCCTACGAG. Protein: CASSRALAGGSSYE. The full CDR3 sequence reads CASSRALAGGSSYEQYF.

This clone was seen repeatedly, ten times or more. Read coverage stops 3 residues before the CDR3 terminus; the germline J gene supplies the remainder. The genes are TRBV29-1 and TRBJ2-5; 10 nucleotides match TRBD2. CDR3 length: 14 residues. The V gene end was trimmed by 5 bases and the J gene end by 5 bases; junction bases not matched to a gene: 8. Germline V gene data show CDR1 as SQVTM and CDR2 as ANQGSEA. CDR3 DNA (partial): TGCAGCGTTAGTCAGCGGGGGGGCCGGGAGACC. It translates to CSVSQRGGRET. The entire CDR3 reads CSVSQRGGRETQYF.

This clone was detected ten times or more. The read finishes 3 residues shy of the CDR3 end, and the germline J gene is used to complete it. The chain recombines TRBV20-1 with TRBJ1-2; 8 bases match TRBD1. The V gene end was trimmed by 0 bases and the J gene end by 5 bases; junction bases not matched to a gene: 14. Germline-derived CDR1 and CDR2 are DFQATT and SNEGSKA (reference sequence). This CDR3 has 17 amino acids. The chain's CDR3 is CSARDCLAGGAGYGYTF. Incomplete CDR3 DNA: TGCAGTGCTAGAGATTGCTTGGCAGGGGGCGCAGGGTATGGC.

This clone was recorded many times. Coverage ceases 3 residues before the CDR3 finishes, and the germline J gene fills in the end. The chain employs TRBV19 and TRBJ2-1; 12 bases match TRBD1. The CDR3 is 15 amino acids. With 5 bases clipped from V and 6 bases from J, the junction kept 5 bases outside the gene matches. Germline lookup yields CDR1 LNHDA and CDR2 SQIVND (reference sequence). The CDR3 loop is CASSEGQGAFNEQFF. Partial CDR3 DNA: TGTGCCAGTAGTGAGGGACAGGGGGCATTCAATGAG.

This clone was counted many times. The read stops 3 residues short of the end of the CDR3; the missing end is completed from the germline J gene. The chain recombines TRBV28 with TRBJ1-4; D gene uncertain. Germline V gene lookup returns CDR1 MDHEN and CDR2 SYDVKM. Trimming pared 2 bases from V and 8 bases from J, leaving 9 bases between. The CDR3 runs to 13 residues. The sequenced CDR3 bases are TGTGCCAGCAGTTTAGTAATCTACGAAAAA. Translation: CASSLVIYEK. The whole CDR3 protein is CASSLVIYEKLFF.

This clone has at least ten counts. Coverage ceases 3 residues before the CDR3 finishes, and the germline J gene fills in the end. The gene calls are TRBV7-8 and TRBJ1-1, with D uncertain. The CDR3 runs 14 residues. CDR1 and CDR2 from the germline V gene are SGHVS and FQNEAQ. CDR3 in amino acids: CASSLAGAAVAAFF. CDR3 bases read: TGTGCCAGCAGCTTAGCTGGAGCGGCGGTCGCG.